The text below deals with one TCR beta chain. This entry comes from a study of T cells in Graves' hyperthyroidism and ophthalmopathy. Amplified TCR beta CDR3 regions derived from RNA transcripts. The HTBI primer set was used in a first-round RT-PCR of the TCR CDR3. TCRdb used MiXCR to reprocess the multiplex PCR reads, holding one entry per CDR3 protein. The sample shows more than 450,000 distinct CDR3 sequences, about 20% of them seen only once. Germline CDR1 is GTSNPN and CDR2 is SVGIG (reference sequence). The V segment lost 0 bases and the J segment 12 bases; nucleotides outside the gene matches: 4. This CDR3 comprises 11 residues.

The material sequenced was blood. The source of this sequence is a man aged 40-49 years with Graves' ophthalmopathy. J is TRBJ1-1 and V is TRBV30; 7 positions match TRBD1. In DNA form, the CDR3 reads TGTGCCTGGAGTGTACGGGACAGAACTTTCTTT. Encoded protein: CAWSVRDRTFF.